In its sample, the clone carrying this TCR beta chain was seen a few times. What it recognizes is unknown. Germline lookup yields CDR1 SGHTA and CDR2 FQGNSA. This CDR3 is built from 15 residues. V lost 1 base to trimming and J lost 7 bases, with 16 bases between them. All of the isolated RNA was reverse transcribed, so expressed TCRB transcripts were sequenced. Assay used: immunoSEQ multiplex PCR; TCRdb lists only in-frame clones, some missing. This table holds 500,000 to 850,000 clones, roughly 13% found once. These data are taken from a study of beta chain features in type 1 diabetes. The study's findings and limits: In all four CD4+ subsets, TCRB CDR3 length was significantly, moderately reduced in type 1 diabetes.

Sample: naive CD4+ T cells from blood. The sequence derives from a man aged 18 to 35 with type 1 diabetes. This chain joins TRBV7-2 and TRBJ1-1; maybe TRBD1 (5 bases). The CDR3 region has the DNA TGTGCCAGCAGCTTAGAGGCAGGGTCAGGGATTGAAGCTTTCTTT. This encodes CASSLEAGSGIEAFF.